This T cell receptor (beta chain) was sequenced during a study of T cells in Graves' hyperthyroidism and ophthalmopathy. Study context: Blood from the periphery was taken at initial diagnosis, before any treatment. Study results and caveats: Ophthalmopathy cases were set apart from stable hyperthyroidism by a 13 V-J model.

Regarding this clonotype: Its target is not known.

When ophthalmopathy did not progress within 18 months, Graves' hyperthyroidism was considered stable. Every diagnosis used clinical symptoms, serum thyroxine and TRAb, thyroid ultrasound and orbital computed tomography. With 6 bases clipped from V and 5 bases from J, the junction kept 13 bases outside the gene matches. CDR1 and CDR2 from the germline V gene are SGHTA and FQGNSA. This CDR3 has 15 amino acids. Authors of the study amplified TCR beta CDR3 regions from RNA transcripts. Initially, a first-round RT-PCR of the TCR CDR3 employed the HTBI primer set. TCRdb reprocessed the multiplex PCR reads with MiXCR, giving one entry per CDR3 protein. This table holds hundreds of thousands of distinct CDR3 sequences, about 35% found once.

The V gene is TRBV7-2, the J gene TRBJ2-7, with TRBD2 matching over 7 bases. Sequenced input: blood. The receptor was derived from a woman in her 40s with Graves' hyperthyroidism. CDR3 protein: CASSHWAGDPHEQYF. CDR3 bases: TGTGCCAGCAGTCACTGGGCGGGGGACCCCCACGAGCAGTACTTC.